The 16 T cell receptor beta chains presented below share a single source sample, sequenced in a study of T-cell memory formation after mild COVID-19. TCRdb reanalysed the 5' RACE reads using MiXCR and keeps one entry per CDR3 protein. The sample has 250,000 to 300,000 distinct CDR3 sequences; 15% to 20% are singletons. Sequences were obtained from PBMCs or a T cell subset sorted from them (not recorded which). These receptors all stem from a man between 18 and 29 years old who had mild COVID-19 (a few samples of this study predate the infection). Cell type and time point are not known.

This clonotype was seen a few times. This chain links TRBV5-1 with TRBJ2-1, with 11 bases aligning to TRBD2. Per germline, CDR1 SGHRS and CDR2 YFSETQ. The CDR3 loop spans 19 amino acids. V was clipped by 4 bases and J by 5 bases; unmatched bases: 17. CDR3 in amino acids: CASSLVGQGSGGANNEQFF. DNA of the CDR3: TGCGCCAGCAGCCTCGTGGGACAGGGTAGCGGGGGGGCCAACAATGAGCAGTTCTTC.

Many counts were recorded for this clonotype. This sequence joins TRBV7-2 and TRBJ2-7, with a possible D match to TRBD1 (5 bases). The V and J ends lost 1 base and 2 bases respectively, with 6 bases between them. The CDR3 has 13 residues. The germline V gene has CDR1 SGHTA and CDR2 FQGNSA. CDR3 protein: CASSLGTTYEQYV. DNA for the CDR3: TGTGCCAGCAGCTTAGGGACAACCTACGAGCAGTACGTC.

The V gene is TRBV30, the J gene TRBJ2-3; D may be TRBD1 or TRBD2 (6 bases each). The CDR3 consists of 14 residues. Germline CDR1 is GTSNPN and CDR2 is SVGIG (reference sequence). With 5 bases removed from V and 6 bases from J, the gap between germline ends came to 18 bases. CDR3 bases: TGTGCCTGGTCCGGGGGCAGATCCGCGGATACGCAGTATTTT. This codes for CAWSGGRSADTQYF.

This clonotype was recorded a few times. At one of its ends the junction is not consistent with the germline gene, which may arise from a read error. The chain combines TRBV7-9 with TRBJ1-6; perhaps TRBD1 as D (5 bases). CDR1 is SEHNR, CDR2 FQNEAQ, per germline (reference sequence). The CDR3 consists of 16 residues. The DNA for the CDR3 is TGTGCCAGCAACTTAGGGCGGGGAGGGACTAATTCACCCCTCCACTTT. As protein: CASNLGRGGTNSPLHF.

This clonotype was seen once. The V call is TRBV7-3, the J call TRBJ1-3; D ambiguous. V dropped 3 bases and J dropped 10 bases, with 16 bases sitting between them. The V gene's germline CDR1 is SGHTA and CDR2 FQGTGA. There are 14 residues in the CDR3. The CDR3 DNA reads as TGTGCCAGCAGCTTCGGGCCTGGGGATCGGACCATATATTTT. This codes for CASSFGPGDRTIYF.

The J gene is TRBJ2-2, the V gene TRBV5-1; the D gene is possibly TRBD2 (6 bases). The ends were cut back, 0 bases at V and 1 base at J, with 10 bases in the middle. This CDR3 is 16 amino acids long. Germline V gene data show CDR1 as SGHRS and CDR2 as YFSETQ. CDR3 amino acids: CASSLAGSWNTGELFF. As DNA, the CDR3 is TGCGCCAGCAGCTTGGCCGGGAGTTGGAACACCGGGGAGCTGTTTTTT. Together with reference TRBV5-1 and TRBJ2-2, the CDR3 gives the full variable domain: KAGVTQTPRYLIKTRGQQVTLSCSPISGHRSVSWYQQTPGQGLQFLFEYFSETQRNKGNFPGRFSGRQFSNSRSEMNVSTLELGDSALYLCASSLAGSWNTGELFFGEGSRLTVL.

The DNA for the CDR3 is TGTGCCAGCAGCACTTTTCAGGTAGATGGGAGGTCGACGCAGTATTTT. The encoded protein is CASSTFQVDGRSTQYF. The genes are TRBV7-2 and TRBJ2-3; D possibly corresponds to TRBD2 (6 bases). V gave up 5 bases and J gave up 9 bases, with 24 bases separating them. CDR1 SGHTA and CDR2 FQGNSA come from the germline V gene. This CDR3 comprises 16 residues.

V gene TRBV20-1 combines with J gene TRBJ1-1; TRBD1 is a possible D gene (5 bases). The CDR3 totals 12 residues. Germline assignment: CDR1 DFQATT and CDR2 SNEGSKA (reference sequence). Trimming cost V 7 bases and J 1 base, with 10 bases left between them. The CDR3 bases are TGCAGTGGGGGCACCAGGAACACTGAAGCTTTCTTT. Protein sequence: CSGGTRNTEAFF.

Remarks on this clonotype: This may come from a read error, since a much larger clone is one base off. The chain recombines TRBV7-2 with TRBJ1-1, with D possibly being TRBD1 (6 bases). Germline CDR1 and CDR2: SGHTA and FQGNSA. The CDR3 has 13 amino acids. The CDR3 region is CATSSGANTEAFF. In DNA form, the CDR3 reads TGTGCCACCAGCTCGGGGGCGAACACTGAAGCTTTCTTT.

The chain combines TRBV6-2 or TRBV6-3 with TRBJ2-3, with D perhaps being TRBD1 or TRBD2 (5 bases each). Trimming removed 4 bases from V and 0 bases from J, with 14 bases in between. Germline V gives CDR1 MNHEY, CDR2 SVGEGT. The CDR3 extends over 16 amino acids. This CDR3 reads CASSCPEGESTDTQYF. The CDR3 DNA is TGTGCCAGCAGTTGCCCTGAAGGGGAGAGCACAGATACGCAGTATTTT.

This clonotype has only a few counts. This chain joins TRBV6-5 and TRBJ2-2; TRBD2 agrees at 14 bases. Germline CDR1 is MNHEY and CDR2 is SVGAGI. The CDR3 runs 16 residues. Unmatched junction bases numbered 3, after V lost 9 bases and J lost 0 bases. The CDR3 sequence: CASGTSGGANTGELFF. The CDR3 nucleotides read TGTGCCAGTGGGACTAGCGGGGGCGCGAACACCGGGGAGCTGTTTTTT.

This sequence joins TRBV6-2 or TRBV6-3 and TRBJ1-5, with 8 nucleotides matching TRBD1. V trimming: 6 bases; J trimming: 4 bases; junction bases outside the gene matches: 5. The CDR3 sequence is 14 residues long. CDR1 is MNHEY, CDR2 SVGEGT, per germline. The CDR3 reads CASSRQGLNQPQHF. CDR3 nucleotides: TGTGCCAGCAGCCGACAGGGGTTGAATCAGCCCCAGCATTTT.

The chain employs TRBV5-1 and TRBJ1-1; 8 bases align to TRBD1. From germline, CDR1 is SGHRS and CDR2 YFSETQ. After removal of 3 bases from V and 1 base from J, the junction contained 2 bases not matched to a gene. This CDR3 is built from 14 residues. The CDR3 nucleotides read TGCGCCAGCAGCTGGACAGGGTCGAACACTGAAGCTTTCTTT. Its protein product is CASSWTGSNTEAFF. The whole variable domain, filled in from reference TRBV5-1 and TRBJ1-1, reads KAGVTQTPRYLIKTRGQQVTLSCSPISGHRSVSWYQQTPGQGLQFLFEYFSETQRNKGNFPGRFSGRQFSNSRSEMNVSTLELGDSALYLCASSWTGSNTEAFFGQGTRLTVV.

The V call is TRBV3-1, the J call TRBJ2-3, with no clear D. The V end was cut by 4 bases, the J end by 5 bases, with 10 bases between. In germline, CDR1 is LGHDT, CDR2 YNNKEL (reference sequence). The CDR3 length is 13 residues. DNA of the CDR3: TGTGCCAGCAGCCGTGCATCAGTAGATACGCAGTATTTT. Translating gives CASSRASVDTQYF.

This clonotype was counted ten times or more. The chain has TRBV11-2 and TRBJ2-5; TRBD2 matches at 9 bases. The trim removed 6 bases at V and 5 bases at J, leaving 10 bases unmatched. Germline V gene lookup returns CDR1 SGHAT and CDR2 FQNNGV. The CDR3 is 15 residues long. CDR3 sequence reads: CASRFSGGTGETQYF. DNA for the CDR3: TGTGCCAGCAGATTTAGCGGGGGCACGGGGGAGACCCAGTACTTC.

This clonotype was observed once. The chain uses TRBV7-9 and TRBJ1-4; no clear D. V lost 1 base and J 4 bases, leaving 7 bases between the germline ends. The CDR3 sequence is 14 residues long. Germline CDR1 SEHNR, CDR2 FQNEAQ (reference sequence). CDR3 bases: TGTGCCAGCAGCTTAGGGACTCTTAATGAAAAACTGTTTTTT. Its translation: CASSLGTLNEKLFF.